This T cell receptor beta chain was profiled in a study of CD8+CD57+ T cells in acquired aplastic anemia. In the study overall: Mean yield of DNA from sorted CD4+ and CD8+ cells was 3 to 3.5 ug.

In this sample, this clonotype turned up once. Sequenced patients had shown CD8+CD57+ cell expansion by flow cytometry. Genomic DNA acted as the template from which TCR beta VDJ combination and CDR3 sequence profiling were carried out. MiXCR, run by TCRdb on the reads, gives a single entry per CDR3 protein. Seen here are roughly 170,000 distinct CDR3 sequences, 45% to 60% observed once, and the top ten hold over 10%. This receptor was obtained from a human donor with aplastic anemia. Sequencing was done on a sample of sorted CD4+, CD8+, or CD8+CD57+ T cells (not recorded which) from PBMCs.

The CDR3 spells CSASLGETQYF. The CDR3 nucleotides are TGCAGTGCCTCACTAGGGGAGACCCAGTACTTC. The chain is built from TRBV20-1 and TRBJ2-5; D perhaps matches TRBD2 (5 bases). The V gene lost 6 bases and the J gene lost 5 bases, with 10 bases spanning the gap. CDR3 length: 11 residues. Germline-derived CDR1 and CDR2 are DFQATT and SNEGSKA (reference sequence).